This TCR beta chain is from a study of T cell responses to AZD1222 COVID-19 vaccine. Here immunoSEQ multiplex PCR was the method, and the copy in TCRdb shows in-frame clones only, minus some. Of tens of thousands of clones in the sample, 90% are singletons; the top ten hold around 4%. The CDR3 has 16 residues. The germline V gene encodes CDR1 MGHDK and CDR2 SYGVNS. J was trimmed by 4 bases and V by 4 bases; bases with no gene match: 5. The input for sequencing was peripheral blood, taken on day 0 of AZD1222 vaccination. J is TRBJ2-1 and V is TRBV25-1; 12 nucleotides agree with TRBD1. This TCR was sampled from an adult in good health. Here the CDR3 DNA reads TGTGCCAGCAGTGCCCCGGGACAGGGGGCTTACAATGAGCAGTTCTTC. Its protein is CASSAPGQGAYNEQFF.